A selection of T cell receptor beta chains follows, all from one sample in a study of molecular identifiers for immune sequencing clone quantification. TCRdb analysed the PCR reads with MiXCR anew, one entry per CDR3 protein. Of 45,000 to 55,000 distinct CDR3 sequences listed, approximately 34% are singletons. Sequenced sample: naive CD8+ T cells from blood, with Jurkat cell RNA spiked in. The receptors here all came from a human donor in good health. Some libraries in this study had Jurkat cell RNA spiked in. The CDR3 runs from the conserved cysteine through the conserved F or W. The D gene is left open where the match is weak. The listing skips clone size in some rows; elsewhere it reads once, few, many or a size class.

>.|.|TRBJ1-1|TRBV6-4
CASREARKNTEAFF
TGTGCCAGCCGTGAAGCTCGAAAAAACACTGAAGCTTTCTTT
>.|.|TRBJ2-2|TRBV7-6
CASSLPTNTLGTGELVF
TGTGCCAGCAGCCTACCGACAAACACACTAGGCACCGGGGAGCTGGTTTTT
>.|.|TRBJ2-7|TRBV12-3/TRBV12-4
CASSLTPSYEQYF
TGTGCCAGCAGTTTAACCCCGAGCTACGAGCAGTACTTC
>TRBD1|.|TRBJ1-5|TRBV9
CASSEGAGNQPQHF
TGTGCCAGCAGCGAGGGGGCAGGCAATCAGCCCCAGCATTTT
>.|.|TRBJ2-3|TRBV4-3
CASSQERASTDTQYF
TGCGCCAGCAGCCAAGAGCGGGCTAGCACAGATACGCAGTATTTT
>.|few|TRBJ2-4|TRBV19
CASSIAVLAKNIQYF
TGTGCCAGTAGTATCGCGGTCCTAGCCAAAAACATTCAGTACTTC
>.|many|TRBJ1-1|TRBV5-4
CASSSGDGYSNTEAFF
TGTGCCAGCAGCTCCGGGGACGGATACTCGAACACTGAAGCTTTCTTT
>.|few|TRBJ2-7|TRBV19
CASSIDGAGSSSYEQYF
TGTGCCAGTAGTATAGATGGTGCAGGTTCCAGCTCCTACGAGCAGTACTTC
>.|.|TRBJ2-6|TRBV6-5
CASSFGAYVLTF
TGTGCCAGCAGTTTCGGGGCCTACGTCCTGACTTTC
>.|many|TRBJ2-2|TRBV7-6
CASSQDLAELDGELFF
TGTGCCAGCAGCCAAGACTTAGCGGAGCTGGACGGGGAGCTGTTTTTT
>TRBD1|many|TRBJ2-5|TRBV7-9
CASSGTVQETQYF
TGTGCCAGCAGCGGGACAGTCCAAGAGACCCAGTACTTC
>.|.|TRBJ2-7|TRBV18
CASSPSQDQTYEQYF
TGTGCCAGCTCACCATCCCAAGACCAAACCTACGAGCAGTACTTC
>TRBD1|many|TRBJ2-7|TRBV7-9
CASSARGLNEQYF
TGTGCCAGCAGTGCCAGGGGGCTCAACGAGCAGTACTTC
>TRBD1|few|TRBJ2-7|TRBV6-5
CASSPRTGAAYEQYF
TGTGCCAGCAGTCCTCGGACAGGGGCGGCCTACGAGCAGTACTTC
>TRBD2|.|TRBJ2-3|TRBV20-1
CSARGLAGELGTDTQYF
TGCAGTGCTAGGGGACTAGCGGGAGAGTTAGGTACAGATACGCAGTATTTT
>.|many|TRBJ2-5|TRBV5-1
CASSFNVQETQYF
TGCGCCAGCAGCTTTAACGTACAAGAGACCCAGTACTTC
>.|few|TRBJ1-2|TRBV20-1
CSARETLVGYGYTF
TGCAGTGCTAGAGAGACGCTCGTGGGCTATGGCTACACCTTC
>TRBD2|many|TRBJ2-3|TRBV7-2
CASSYGAGGPRTDTQYF
TGTGCCAGCAGCTACGGAGCGGGAGGGCCGAGGACAGATACGCAGTATTTT
>TRBD2|.|TRBJ2-7|TRBV20-1
CSARDWEREFEQYF
TGCAGTGCTAGAGATTGGGAGCGGGAGTTCGAGCAGTACTTC
>.|many|TRBJ1-1|TRBV9
CASSLGPGTEAFF
TGTGCCAGCAGCTTAGGACCGGGCACTGAAGCTTTCTTT
>.|few|TRBJ2-2|TRBV19
CASSIAGTGTGELFF
TGTGCCAGTAGTATCGCAGGGACGGGCACCGGGGAGCTGTTTTTT
>.|.|TRBJ2-2|TRBV7-9
CAACTGYTGELLF
TGTGCCGCCTGTACAGGGTACACCGGGGAGCTGTTATTT
>.|many|TRBJ2-5|TRBV7-8
CASSRSGQETQYF
TGTGCCAGCAGCCGAAGCGGACAAGAGACCCAGTACTTC
>.|many|TRBJ1-5|TRBV7-8
CASSLIDSDSNQPQHF
TGTGCCAGCAGCTTAATTGACAGTGATAGCAATCAGCCCCAGCATTTT
>TRBD2|.|TRBJ2-5|TRBV28
CASSPGTSGRKETQYF
TGTGCCAGCAGCCCTGGGACTAGCGGGAGGAAAGAGACCCAGTACTTC
>.|many|TRBJ2-7|TRBV6-5
CASSYDNTYEQYF
TGTGCCAGCAGTTACGACAATACCTACGAGCAGTACTTC
>.|few|TRBJ1-1|TRBV6-6
CASSPLTEAFF
TGTGCCAGCAGTCCCCTCACTGAAGCTTTCTTT
>TRBD1|.|TRBJ2-7|TRBV2
CASSTDYPDRGFGYEQYF
TGTGCCAGCAGTACCGACTACCCGGACAGGGGATTTGGATACGAGCAGTACTTC
>TRBD1|.|TRBJ2-2|TRBV29-1
CSVVVTGEDTGELFF
TGCAGCGTTGTTGTGACAGGGGAAGACACCGGGGAGCTGTTTTTT